This paragraph reports one TCR beta chain. In this sample, this clone turned up once. Its cognate antigen has yet to be identified. No per-base quality is available; no much larger clone lies one base away. The source of the sample is a study of blood T cell repertoires in COVID-19 (dated by TCRdb to the early 2020s). For the wider study: Samples from collaborators originated in the United States, Italy and Spain and spanned both the acute and convalescent phases of COVID-19. A freely available public database, intended as a resource for researchers studying the immune response to SARS-CoV-2, is where the repertoires were released. Subjects who had been exposed to COVID-19, were actively infected with it, or had recovered from it provided the deeply sampled blood TCRbeta repertoires that made up the dataset. Samples were obtained from the ongoing ImmuneRACE study (first 160 participants) and from about 1,300 subjects provided by 6 global collaborators. A de-identified subject ID, COVID-19 status, age in years and sex were almost always included in the sample metadata. The prospective study material was composed of cDNA or gDNA derived from T cells, B-cell-depleted T cells, or PBMCs. HLA class I and class II types, where available, came from metadata supplied by the sample provider rather than from assay-based typing. Beyond this particular receptor, the publication reports: How much clinical and demographic metadata was included differed by source and by participant, and the metadata was provided uncurated.

Trimming removed 2 bases from V and 4 bases from J; the gene matches leave 12 bases unexplained. In the germline V gene, CDR1 corresponds to MDHEN and CDR2 to SYDVKM. The CDR3 goes from the cysteine to the phenylalanine over 17 residues. The DNA shown is the 51-base CDR3, in frame from base 1. The immunoSEQ Assay, a bias-controlled multiplex PCR, was used to amplify TCRbeta CDR3 regions from genomic DNA. The original methods were these. Within the assay, amplification of reference gene primers was used to estimate how many nucleated cells each sample contained. To quantify the absolute abundance of each unique TCRbeta CDR3 rearrangement, sequence reads were collapsed and filtered. For each sample, productive Simpson clonality was calculated as the square root of Simpson's diversity index over productive rearrangements. TCRdb took this table from immuneACCESS and kept in-frame rearrangements with V and J called. Such tables lack part of the clones; where checked against another copy, unresolved V genes explain under half of the gap, and the rest is unexplained. From that table come the V and J calls and clone size; the DNA was used to work out D and trimming. The sample table lists 50,000 to 75,000 clones, around 80% of them with a count of one. The top ten clones comprise about 3.3% of the sample.

Collaborating institutions collected whole blood in K2EDTA tubes following their own protocols. For TCRbeta analysis, collaborators shipped samples in one of three forms: frozen whole blood, isolated PBMCs, or DNA extracted from either of those sample types. The chain employs TRBV28 and TRBJ1-1; TRBD1 lines up with 8 middle nucleotides. The clonotype comes from a man in his 60s with acute or convalescent COVID-19. Sequencing input: peripheral blood. The nucleotides are TGTGCCAGCAGTTTAGTCGTTCCGGGACAGGCGAGCACTGAAGCTTTCTTT. This encodes CASSLVVPGQASTEAFF.